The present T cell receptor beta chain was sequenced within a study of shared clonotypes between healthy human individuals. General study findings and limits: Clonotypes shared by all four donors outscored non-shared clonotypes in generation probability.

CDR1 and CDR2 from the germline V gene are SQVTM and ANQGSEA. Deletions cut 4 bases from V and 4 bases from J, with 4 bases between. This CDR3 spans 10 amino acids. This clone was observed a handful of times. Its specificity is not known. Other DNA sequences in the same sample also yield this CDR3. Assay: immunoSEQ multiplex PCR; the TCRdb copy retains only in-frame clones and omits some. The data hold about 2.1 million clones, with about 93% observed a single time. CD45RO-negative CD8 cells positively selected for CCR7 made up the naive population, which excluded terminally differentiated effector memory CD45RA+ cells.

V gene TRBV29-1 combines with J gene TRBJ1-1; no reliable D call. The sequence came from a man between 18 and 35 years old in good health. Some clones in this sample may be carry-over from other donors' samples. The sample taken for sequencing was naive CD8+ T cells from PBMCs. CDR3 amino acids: CSVGPTEAFF. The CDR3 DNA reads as TGCAGCGTTGGGCCCACTGAAGCTTTCTTT.